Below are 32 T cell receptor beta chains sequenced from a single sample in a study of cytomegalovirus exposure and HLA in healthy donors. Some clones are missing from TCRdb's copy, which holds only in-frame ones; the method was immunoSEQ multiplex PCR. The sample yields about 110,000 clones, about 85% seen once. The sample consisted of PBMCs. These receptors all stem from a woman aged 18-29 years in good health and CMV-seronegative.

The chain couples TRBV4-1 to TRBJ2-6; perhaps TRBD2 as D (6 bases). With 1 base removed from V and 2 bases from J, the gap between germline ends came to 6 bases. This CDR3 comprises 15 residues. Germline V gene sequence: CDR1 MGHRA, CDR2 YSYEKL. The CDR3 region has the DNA TGCGCCAGCAGCCAAGGGGGGGCTGGGGCCAACGTCCTGACTTTC. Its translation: CASSQGGAGANVLTF.

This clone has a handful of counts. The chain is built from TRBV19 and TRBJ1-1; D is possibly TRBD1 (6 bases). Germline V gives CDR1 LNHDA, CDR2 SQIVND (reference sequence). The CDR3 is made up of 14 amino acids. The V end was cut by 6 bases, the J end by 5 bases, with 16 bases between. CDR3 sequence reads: CASRLGQSGTEAFF. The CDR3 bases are TGTGCCAGTAGACTAGGACAGAGTGGGACTGAAGCTTTCTTT.

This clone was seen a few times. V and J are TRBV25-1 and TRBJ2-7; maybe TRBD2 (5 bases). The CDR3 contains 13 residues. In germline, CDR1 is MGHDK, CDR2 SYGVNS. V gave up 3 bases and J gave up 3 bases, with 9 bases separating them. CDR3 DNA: TGTGCCAGCAGTGACGGCGGGTTCTACGAGCAGTACTTC. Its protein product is CASSDGGFYEQYF.

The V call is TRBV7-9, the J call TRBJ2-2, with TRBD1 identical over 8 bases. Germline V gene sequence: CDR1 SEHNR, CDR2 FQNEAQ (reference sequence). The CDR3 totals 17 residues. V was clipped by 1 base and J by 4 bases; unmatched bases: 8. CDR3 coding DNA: TGTGCCAGCAGCTTAGGGACAGGGTATCCCCTCACCGGGGAGCTGTTTTTT. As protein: CASSLGTGYPLTGELFF.

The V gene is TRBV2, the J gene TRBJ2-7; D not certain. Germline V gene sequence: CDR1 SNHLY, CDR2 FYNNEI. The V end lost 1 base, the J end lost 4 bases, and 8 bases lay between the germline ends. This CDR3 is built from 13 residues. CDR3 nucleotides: TGTGCCAGCAGTGAAGGTCGTCAGTACGAGCAGTACTTC. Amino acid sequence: CASSEGRQYEQYF.

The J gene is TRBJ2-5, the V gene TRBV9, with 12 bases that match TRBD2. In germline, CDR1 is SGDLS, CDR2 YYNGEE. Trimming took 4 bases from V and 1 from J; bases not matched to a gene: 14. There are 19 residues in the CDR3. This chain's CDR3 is CASSPRAGTSGRFQETQYF. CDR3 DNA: TGTGCCAGCAGCCCTCGGGCAGGGACTAGCGGGCGATTCCAAGAGACCCAGTACTTC.

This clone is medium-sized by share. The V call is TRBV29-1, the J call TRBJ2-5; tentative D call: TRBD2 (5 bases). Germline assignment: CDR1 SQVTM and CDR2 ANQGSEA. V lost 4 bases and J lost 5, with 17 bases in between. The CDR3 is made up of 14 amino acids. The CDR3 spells CSVASGLDGETQYF. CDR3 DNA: TGCAGCGTTGCGTCCGGACTGGACGGGGAGACCCAGTACTTC.

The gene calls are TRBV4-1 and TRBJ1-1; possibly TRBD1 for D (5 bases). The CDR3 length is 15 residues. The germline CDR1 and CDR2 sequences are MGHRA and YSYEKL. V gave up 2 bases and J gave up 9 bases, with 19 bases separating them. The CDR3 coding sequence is TGCGCCAGCAGCCAAACTTCAATCGGGACTCAGAAAGCTTTCTTT. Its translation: CASSQTSIGTQKAFF.

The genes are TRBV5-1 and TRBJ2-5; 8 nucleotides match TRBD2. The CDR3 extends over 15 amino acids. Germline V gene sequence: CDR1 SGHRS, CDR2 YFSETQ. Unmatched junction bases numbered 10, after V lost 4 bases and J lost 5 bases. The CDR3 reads CASSGLGGVVETQYF. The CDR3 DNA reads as TGCGCCAGCAGCGGTCTCGGGGGGGTCGTGGAGACCCAGTACTTC.

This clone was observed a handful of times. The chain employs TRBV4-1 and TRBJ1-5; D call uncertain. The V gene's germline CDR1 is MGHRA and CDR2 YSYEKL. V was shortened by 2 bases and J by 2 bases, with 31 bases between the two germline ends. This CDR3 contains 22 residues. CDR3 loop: CASSQMGLRPGDYEIRNQPQHF. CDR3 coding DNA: TGCGCCAGCAGCCAAATGGGTCTTCGCCCCGGGGATTATGAGATTCGCAATCAGCCCCAGCATTTT.

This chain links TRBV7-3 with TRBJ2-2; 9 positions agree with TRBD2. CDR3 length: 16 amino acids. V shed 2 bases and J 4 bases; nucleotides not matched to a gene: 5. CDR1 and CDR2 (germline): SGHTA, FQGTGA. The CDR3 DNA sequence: TGTGCCAGCAGCTTATCCCCGACTAGCGGCACCGGGGAGCTGTTTTTT. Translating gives CASSLSPTSGTGELFF.

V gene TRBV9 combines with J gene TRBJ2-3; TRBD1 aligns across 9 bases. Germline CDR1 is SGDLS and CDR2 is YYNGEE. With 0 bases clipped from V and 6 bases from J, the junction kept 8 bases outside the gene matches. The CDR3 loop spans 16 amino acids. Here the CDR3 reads CASSVVDRGGRDTQYF. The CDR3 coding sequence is TGTGCCAGCAGCGTAGTAGACAGGGGGGGGCGGGATACGCAGTATTTT.

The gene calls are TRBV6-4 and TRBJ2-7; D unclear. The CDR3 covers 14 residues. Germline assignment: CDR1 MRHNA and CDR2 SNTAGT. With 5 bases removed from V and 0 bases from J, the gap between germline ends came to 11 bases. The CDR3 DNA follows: TGTGCCAGCAGTCCCGAGATCGGCTCCTACGAGCAGTACTTC. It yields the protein CASSPEIGSYEQYF.

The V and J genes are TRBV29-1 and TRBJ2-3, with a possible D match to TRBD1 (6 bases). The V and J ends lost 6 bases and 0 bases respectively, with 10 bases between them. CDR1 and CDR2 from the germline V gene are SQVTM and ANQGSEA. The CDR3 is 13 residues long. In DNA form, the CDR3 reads TGCAGCGTCACCACAGGGAGCACAGATACGCAGTATTTT. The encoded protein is CSVTTGSTDTQYF.

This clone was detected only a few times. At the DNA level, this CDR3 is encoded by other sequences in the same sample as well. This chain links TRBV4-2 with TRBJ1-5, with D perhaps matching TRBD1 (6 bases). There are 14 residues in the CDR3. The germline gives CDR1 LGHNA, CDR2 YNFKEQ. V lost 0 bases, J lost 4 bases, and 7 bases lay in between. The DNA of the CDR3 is TGTGCCAGCAGCCAAGACAGGGGAAATCAGCCCCAGCATTTT. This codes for CASSQDRGNQPQHF.

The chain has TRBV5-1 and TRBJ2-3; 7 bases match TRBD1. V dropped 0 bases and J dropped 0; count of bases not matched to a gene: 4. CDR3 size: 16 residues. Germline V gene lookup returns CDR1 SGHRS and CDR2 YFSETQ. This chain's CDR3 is CASSLARQGSTDTQYF. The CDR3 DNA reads TGCGCCAGCAGCTTGGCTCGACAGGGAAGCACAGATACGCAGTATTTT.

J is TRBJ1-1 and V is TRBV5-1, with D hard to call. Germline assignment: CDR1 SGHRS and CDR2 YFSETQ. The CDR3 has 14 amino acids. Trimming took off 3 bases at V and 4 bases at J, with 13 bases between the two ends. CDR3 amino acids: CASSSGVEATEAFF. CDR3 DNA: TGCGCCAGCAGCTCGGGAGTTGAGGCCACTGAAGCTTTCTTT.

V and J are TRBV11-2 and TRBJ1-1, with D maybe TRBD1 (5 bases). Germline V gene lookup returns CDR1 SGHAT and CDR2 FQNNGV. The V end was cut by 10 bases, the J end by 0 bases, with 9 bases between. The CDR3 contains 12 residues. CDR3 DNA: TGTGCCACTAAGGGGATGAACACTGAAGCTTTCTTT. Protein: CATKGMNTEAFF.

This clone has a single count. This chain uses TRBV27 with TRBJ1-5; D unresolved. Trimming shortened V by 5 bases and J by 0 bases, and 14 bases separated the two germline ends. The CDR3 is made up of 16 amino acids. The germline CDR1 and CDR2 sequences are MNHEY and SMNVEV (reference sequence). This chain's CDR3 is CASSLDGSPSNQPQHF. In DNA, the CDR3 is TGTGCCAGCAGTCTAGACGGAAGCCCTAGCAATCAGCCCCAGCATTTT.

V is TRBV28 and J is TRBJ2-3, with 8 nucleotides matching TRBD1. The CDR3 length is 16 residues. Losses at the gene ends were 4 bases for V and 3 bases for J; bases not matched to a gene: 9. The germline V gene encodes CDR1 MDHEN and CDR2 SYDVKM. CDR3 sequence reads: CASSYHQQGVTDTQYF. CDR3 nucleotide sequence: TGTGCCAGCAGTTACCACCAACAGGGGGTAACAGATACGCAGTATTTT.

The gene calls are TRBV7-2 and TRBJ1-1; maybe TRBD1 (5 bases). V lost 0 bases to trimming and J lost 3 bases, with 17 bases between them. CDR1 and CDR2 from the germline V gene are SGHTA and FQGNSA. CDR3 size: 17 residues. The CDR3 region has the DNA TGTGCCAGCAGCTTAGCCCAGGGAAACTCCAGGTACACTGAAGCTTTCTTT. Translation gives CASSLAQGNSRYTEAFF.

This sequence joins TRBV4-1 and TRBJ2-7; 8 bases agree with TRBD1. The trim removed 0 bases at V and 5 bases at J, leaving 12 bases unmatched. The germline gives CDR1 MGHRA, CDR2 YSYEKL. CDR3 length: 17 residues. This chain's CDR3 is CASSQDVRQGASHEQYF. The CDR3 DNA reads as TGCGCCAGCAGCCAAGATGTTAGGCAGGGGGCGTCTCACGAGCAGTACTTC.

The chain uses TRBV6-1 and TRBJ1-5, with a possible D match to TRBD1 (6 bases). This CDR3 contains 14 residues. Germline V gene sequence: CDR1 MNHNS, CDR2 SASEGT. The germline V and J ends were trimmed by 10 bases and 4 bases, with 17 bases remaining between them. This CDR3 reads CAISSGVVNQPQHF. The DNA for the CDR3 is TGTGCCATTTCATCAGGGGTTGTAAATCAGCCCCAGCATTTT.

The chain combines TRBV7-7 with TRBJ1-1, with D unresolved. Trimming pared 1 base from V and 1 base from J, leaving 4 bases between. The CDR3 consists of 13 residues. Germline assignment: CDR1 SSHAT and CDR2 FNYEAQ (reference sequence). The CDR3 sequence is CASSLERNTEAFF. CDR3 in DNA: TGTGCCAGCAGCTTAGAGAGGAACACTGAAGCTTTCTTT.

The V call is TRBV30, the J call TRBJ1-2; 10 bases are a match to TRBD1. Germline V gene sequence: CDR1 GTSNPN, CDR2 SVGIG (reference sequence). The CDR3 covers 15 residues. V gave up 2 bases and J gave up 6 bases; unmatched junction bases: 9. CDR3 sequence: CAWSPADRGLNGYTF. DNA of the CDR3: TGTGCCTGGAGTCCTGCTGACAGGGGGCTTAATGGCTACACCTTC.

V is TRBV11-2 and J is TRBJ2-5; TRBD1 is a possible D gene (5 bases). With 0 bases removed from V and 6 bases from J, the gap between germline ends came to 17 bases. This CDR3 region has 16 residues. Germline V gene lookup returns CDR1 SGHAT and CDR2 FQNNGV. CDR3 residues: CASSLEGVARPQTQYF. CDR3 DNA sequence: TGTGCCAGCAGCTTAGAAGGGGTAGCTCGTCCCCAGACCCAGTACTTC.

The CDR3: CASSPRDSIPGGYTF. As DNA, the CDR3 is TGCGCCAGCAGCCCAAGGGACAGCATTCCCGGCGGCTACACCTTC. The gene calls are TRBV4-1 and TRBJ1-2; 7 nucleotides line up with TRBD1. The CDR3 loop spans 15 amino acids. Looked up from germline, CDR1 is MGHRA and CDR2 is YSYEKL. Trimming took 4 bases from V and 8 from J; bases not matched to a gene: 13.

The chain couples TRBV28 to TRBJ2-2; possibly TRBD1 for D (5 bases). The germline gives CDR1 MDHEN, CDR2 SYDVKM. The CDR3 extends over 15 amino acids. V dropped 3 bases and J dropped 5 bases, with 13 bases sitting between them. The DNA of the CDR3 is TGTGCCAGCAGTTTCCCCAGGGATGGGACCGGGGAGCTGTTTTTT. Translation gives CASSFPRDGTGELFF. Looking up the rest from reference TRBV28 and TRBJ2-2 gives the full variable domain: DVKVTQSSRYLVKRTGEKVFLECVQDMDHENMFWYRQDPGLGLRLIYFSYDVKMKEKGDIPEGYSVSREKKERFSLILESASTNQTSMYLCASSFPRDGTGELFFGEGSRLTVL.

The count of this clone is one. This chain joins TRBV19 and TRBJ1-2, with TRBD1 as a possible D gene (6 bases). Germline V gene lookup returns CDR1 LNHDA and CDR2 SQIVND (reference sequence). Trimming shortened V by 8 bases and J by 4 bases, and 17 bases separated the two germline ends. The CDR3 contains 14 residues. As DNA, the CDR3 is TGTGCCAGTTCCCATTCTGCAGGGGCCTATGGCTACACCTTC. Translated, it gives CASSHSAGAYGYTF.

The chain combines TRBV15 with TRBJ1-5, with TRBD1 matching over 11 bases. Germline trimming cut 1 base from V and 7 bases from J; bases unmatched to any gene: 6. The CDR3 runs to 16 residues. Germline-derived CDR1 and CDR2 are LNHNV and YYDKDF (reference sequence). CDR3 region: CATSRVGTGGRQPQHF. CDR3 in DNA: TGTGCCACCAGCAGAGTGGGGACAGGGGGAAGACAGCCCCAGCATTTT.

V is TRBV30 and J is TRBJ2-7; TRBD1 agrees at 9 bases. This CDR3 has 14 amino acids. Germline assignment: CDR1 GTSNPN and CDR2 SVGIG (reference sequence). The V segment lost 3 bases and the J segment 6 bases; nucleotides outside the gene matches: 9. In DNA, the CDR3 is TGTGCCTGGAGCGACAGGGGGACCATGGGCGAGCAGTACTTC. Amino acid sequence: CAWSDRGTMGEQYF.

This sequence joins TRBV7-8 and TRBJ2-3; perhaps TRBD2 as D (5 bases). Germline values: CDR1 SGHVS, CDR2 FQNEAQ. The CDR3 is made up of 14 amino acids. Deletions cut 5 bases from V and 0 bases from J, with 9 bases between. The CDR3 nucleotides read TGTGCCAGCAGCGGGGAGTCGAGCACAGATACGCAGTATTTT. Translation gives CASSGESSTDTQYF.